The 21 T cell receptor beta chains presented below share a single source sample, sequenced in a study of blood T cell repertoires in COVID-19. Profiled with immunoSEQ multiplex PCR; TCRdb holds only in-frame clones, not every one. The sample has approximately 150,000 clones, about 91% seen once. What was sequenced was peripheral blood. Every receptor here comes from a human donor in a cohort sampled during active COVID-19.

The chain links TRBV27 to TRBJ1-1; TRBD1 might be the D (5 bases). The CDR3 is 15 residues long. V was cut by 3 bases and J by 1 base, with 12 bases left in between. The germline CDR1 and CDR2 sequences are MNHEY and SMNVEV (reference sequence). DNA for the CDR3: TGTGCCAGCAGTTTCATGTACACAGGGAACACTGAAGCTTTCTTT. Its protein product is CASSFMYTGNTEAFF.

CDR3 in amino acids: CASSPPTGGWTGELFF. The CDR3 DNA sequence: TGTGCCAGCAGCCCTCCGACAGGGGGCTGGACCGGGGAGCTGTTTTTT. The chain combines TRBV7-6 with TRBJ2-2, with 10 bases lining up with TRBD1. This CDR3 is built from 16 residues. J gave up 5 bases and V 5 bases, and 8 bases lay outside the gene matches. From germline, CDR1 is SGHVS and CDR2 FNYEAQ. The full variable domain, with the rest looked up from reference TRBV7-6 and TRBJ2-2, is GAGVSQSPRYKVTKRGQDVALRCDPISGHVSLYWYRQALGQGPEFLTYFNYEAQQDKSGLPNDRFSAERPEGSISTLTIQRTEQRDSAMYRCASSPPTGGWTGELFFGEGSRLTVL.

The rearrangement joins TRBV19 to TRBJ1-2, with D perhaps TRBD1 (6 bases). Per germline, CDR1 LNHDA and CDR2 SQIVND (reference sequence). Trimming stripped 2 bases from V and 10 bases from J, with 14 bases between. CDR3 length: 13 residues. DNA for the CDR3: TGTGCCAGTAGTATAATGGCACAGGGCTACTACACCTTC. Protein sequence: CASSIMAQGYYTF.

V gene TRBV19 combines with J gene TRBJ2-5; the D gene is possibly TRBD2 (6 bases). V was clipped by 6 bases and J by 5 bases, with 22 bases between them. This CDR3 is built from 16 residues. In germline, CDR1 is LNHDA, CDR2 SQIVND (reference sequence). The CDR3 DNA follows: TGTGCCAGTAGCCCTTCGACTAGGGGTATAGGGGAGACCCAGTACTTC. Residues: CASSPSTRGIGETQYF. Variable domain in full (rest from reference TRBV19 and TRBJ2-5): DGGITQSPKYLFRKEGQNVTLSCEQNLNHDAMYWYRQDPGQGLRLIYYSQIVNDFQKGDIAEGYSVSREKKESFPLTVTSAQKNPTAFYLCASSPSTRGIGETQYFGPGTRLLVL.

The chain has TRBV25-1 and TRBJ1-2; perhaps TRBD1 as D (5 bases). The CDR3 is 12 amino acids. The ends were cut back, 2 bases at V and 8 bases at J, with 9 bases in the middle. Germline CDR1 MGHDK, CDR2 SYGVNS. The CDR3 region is CASSERRGGYTF. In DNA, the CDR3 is TGTGCCAGCAGTGAAAGACGGGGGGGCTACACCTTC.

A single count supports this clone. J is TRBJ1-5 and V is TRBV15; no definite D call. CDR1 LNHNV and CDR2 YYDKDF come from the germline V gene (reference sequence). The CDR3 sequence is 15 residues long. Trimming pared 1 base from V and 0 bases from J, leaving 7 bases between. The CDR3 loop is CATSRGRHSNQPQHF. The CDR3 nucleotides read TGTGCCACCAGCAGAGGAAGACATAGCAATCAGCCCCAGCATTTT.

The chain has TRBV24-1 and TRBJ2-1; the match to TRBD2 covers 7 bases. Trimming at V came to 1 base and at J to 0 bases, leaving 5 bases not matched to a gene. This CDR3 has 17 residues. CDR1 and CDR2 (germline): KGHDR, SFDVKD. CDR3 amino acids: CATSDFEAGDSYNEQFF. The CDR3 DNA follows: TGTGCCACCAGTGATTTTGAGGCGGGGGACTCCTACAATGAGCAGTTCTTC.

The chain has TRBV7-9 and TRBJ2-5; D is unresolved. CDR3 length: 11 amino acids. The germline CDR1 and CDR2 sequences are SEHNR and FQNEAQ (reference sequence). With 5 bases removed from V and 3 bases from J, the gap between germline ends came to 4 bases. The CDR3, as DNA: TGTGCCAGCAGCAGAGAAGAGACCCAGTACTTC. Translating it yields CASSREETQYF. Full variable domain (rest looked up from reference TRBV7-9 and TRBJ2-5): DTGVSQNPRHKITKRGQNVTFRCDPISEHNRLYWYRQTLGQGPEFLTYFQNEAQLEKSRLLSDRFSAERPKGSFSTLEIQRTEQGDSAMYLCASSREETQYFGPGTRLLVL.

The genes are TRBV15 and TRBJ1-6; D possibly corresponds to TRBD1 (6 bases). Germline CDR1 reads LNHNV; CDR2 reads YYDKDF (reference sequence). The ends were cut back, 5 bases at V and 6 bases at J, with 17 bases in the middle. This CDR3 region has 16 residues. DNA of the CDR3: TGTGCCACCAGCTCCTTCGGAGGCAGGGGTAATTCACCCCTCCACTTT. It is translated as CATSSFGGRGNSPLHF.

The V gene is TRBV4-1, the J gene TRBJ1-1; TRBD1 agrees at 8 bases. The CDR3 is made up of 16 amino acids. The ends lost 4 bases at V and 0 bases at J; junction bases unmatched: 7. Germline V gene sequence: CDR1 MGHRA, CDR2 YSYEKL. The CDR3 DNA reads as TGCGCCAGCAGCCCCGGACAGGGATCCATGAACACTGAAGCTTTCTTT. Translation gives CASSPGQGSMNTEAFF.

The CDR3 region has the DNA TGTGCCACCAGCAGCTTCGGCGGGGGGGCGGGGGAGACCCAGTACTTC. It is translated as CATSSFGGGAGETQYF. The chain couples TRBV15 to TRBJ2-5; 9 nucleotides line up with TRBD2. Germline lookup yields CDR1 LNHNV and CDR2 YYDKDF (reference sequence). The CDR3 is 16 amino acids. Trimming cost V 3 bases and J 5 bases; bases outside gene matches: 10.

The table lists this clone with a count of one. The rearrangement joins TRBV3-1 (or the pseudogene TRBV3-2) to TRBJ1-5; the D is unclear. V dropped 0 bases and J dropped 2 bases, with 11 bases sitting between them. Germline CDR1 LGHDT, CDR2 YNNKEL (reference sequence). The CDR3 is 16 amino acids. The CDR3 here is CASSQDPGGRNQPQHF. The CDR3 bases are TGTGCCAGCAGCCAAGATCCGGGAGGGCGCAATCAGCCCCAGCATTTT.

The CDR3 loop is CASSKWGQGDEQYF. In DNA, the CDR3 is TGTGCCAGCAGCAAATGGGGACAGGGAGACGAGCAGTACTTC. The chain is built from TRBV7-2 and TRBJ2-7; 9 nucleotides agree with TRBD1. V dropped 5 bases and J dropped 5; count of bases not matched to a gene: 7. CDR3 length equals 14 residues. Germline CDR1 SGHTA, CDR2 FQGNSA. Combining the CDR3 with reference TRBV7-2 and TRBJ2-7 gives the whole variable domain GAGVSQSPSNKVTEKGKDVELRCDPISGHTALYWYRQSLGQGLEFLIYFQGNSAPDKSGLPSDRFSAERTGGSVSTLTIQRTQQEDSAVYLCASSKWGQGDEQYFGPGTRLTVT.

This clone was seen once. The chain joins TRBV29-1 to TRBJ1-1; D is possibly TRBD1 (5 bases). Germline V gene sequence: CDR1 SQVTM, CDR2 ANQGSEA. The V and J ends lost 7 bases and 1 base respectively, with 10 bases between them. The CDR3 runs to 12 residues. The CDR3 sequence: CSARQTNTEAFF. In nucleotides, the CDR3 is TGCAGCGCACGACAGACGAACACTGAAGCTTTCTTT.

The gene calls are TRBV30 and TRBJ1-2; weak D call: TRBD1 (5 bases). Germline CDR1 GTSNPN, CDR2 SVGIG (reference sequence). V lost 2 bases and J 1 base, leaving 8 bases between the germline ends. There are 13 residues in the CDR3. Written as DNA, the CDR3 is TGTGCCTGGAGTCTAGGGGTTAACTATGGCTACACCTTC. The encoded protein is CAWSLGVNYGYTF.

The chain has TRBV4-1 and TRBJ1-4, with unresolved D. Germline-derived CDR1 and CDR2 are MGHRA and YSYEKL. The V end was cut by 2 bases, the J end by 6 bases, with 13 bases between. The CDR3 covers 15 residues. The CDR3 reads CASSQKEQTDEKLFF. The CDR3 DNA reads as TGCGCCAGCAGCCAAAAGGAACAGACGGATGAAAAACTGTTTTTT.

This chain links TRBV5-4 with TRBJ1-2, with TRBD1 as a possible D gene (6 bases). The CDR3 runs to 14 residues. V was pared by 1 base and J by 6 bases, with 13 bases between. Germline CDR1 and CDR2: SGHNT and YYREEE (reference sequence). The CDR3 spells CASSLPGQINGYTF. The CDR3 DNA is TGTGCCAGCAGCTTGCCCGGACAGATTAATGGCTACACCTTC.

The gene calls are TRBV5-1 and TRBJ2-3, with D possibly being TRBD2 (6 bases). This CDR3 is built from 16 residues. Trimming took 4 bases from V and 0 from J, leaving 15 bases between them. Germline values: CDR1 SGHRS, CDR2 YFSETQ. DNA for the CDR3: TGCGCCAGCAGCGCCACTTTAGCGGCTAGCACAGATACGCAGTATTTT. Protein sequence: CASSATLAASTDTQYF.

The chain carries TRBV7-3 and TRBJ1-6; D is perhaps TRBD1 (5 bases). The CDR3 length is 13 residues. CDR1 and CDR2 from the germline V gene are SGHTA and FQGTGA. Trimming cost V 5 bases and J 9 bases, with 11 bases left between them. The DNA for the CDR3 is TGTGCCAGCAGCCATGACGGGGGTTCACCCCTCCACTTT. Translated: CASSHDGGSPLHF.

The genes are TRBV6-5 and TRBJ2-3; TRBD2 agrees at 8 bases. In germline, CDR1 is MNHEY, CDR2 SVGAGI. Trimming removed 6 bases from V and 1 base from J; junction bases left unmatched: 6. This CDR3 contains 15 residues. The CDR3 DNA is TGTGCCAGCAGCAACCGGGGGGGAGGCACAGATACGCAGTATTTT. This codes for CASSNRGGGTDTQYF.

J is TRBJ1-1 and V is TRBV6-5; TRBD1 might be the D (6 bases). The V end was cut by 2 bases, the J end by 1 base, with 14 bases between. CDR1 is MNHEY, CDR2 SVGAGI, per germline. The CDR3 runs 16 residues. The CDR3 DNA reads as TGTGCCAGCAGTTACACAGCCAGGGGCACGAACACTGAAGCTTTCTTT. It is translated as CASSYTARGTNTEAFF.